One sample yielded the 28 T cell receptor beta chains listed below, sequenced in a study of identifying expanded T cells in peripheral blood. The data were produced by immunoSEQ multiplex PCR, yet TCRdb's version contains in-frame clones alone and is incomplete. The table has about 97,000 clones, roughly 87% seen once. Sequenced input: blood. Receptors were obtained from a person between 18 and 75 years old in good health.

This chain joins TRBV5-4 and TRBJ2-3; 10 bases are shared with TRBD2. V was pared by 5 bases and J by 5 bases, with 5 bases of the junction left unmatched. This CDR3 is 14 amino acids long. Germline CDR1 SGHNT, CDR2 YYREEE (reference sequence). The CDR3 loop reads CASSPSGGRDTQYF. In nucleotides, the CDR3 is TGTGCCAGCAGTCCTAGCGGGGGAAGAGATACGCAGTATTTT.

The gene calls are TRBV7-9 and TRBJ2-2; tentative D call: TRBD1 (6 bases). CDR1 is SEHNR and CDR2 is FQNEAQ in the germline V gene (reference sequence). CDR3 length: 13 residues. V was shortened by 3 bases and J by 5 bases, with 7 bases between the two germline ends. CDR3 DNA: TGTGCCAGCAGCTTCACAGGGACCGGGGAGCTGTTTTTT. Translation gives CASSFTGTGELFF.

This chain uses TRBV19 with TRBJ1-2; D not resolved. The V end lost 7 bases, the J end lost 2 bases, and 14 bases lay between the germline ends. The length of the CDR3 is 14 residues. The germline V gene has CDR1 LNHDA and CDR2 SQIVND (reference sequence). The CDR3 bases are TGTGCCAGTACCGACCATTTTAGCAACTATGGCTACACCTTC. This codes for CASTDHFSNYGYTF.

The CDR3 loop reads CASSIGTGGDQPQHF. Here the CDR3 DNA reads TGTGCCAGTAGTATAGGGACAGGGGGCGATCAGCCCCAGCATTTT. The V gene is TRBV19, the J gene TRBJ1-5; 11 nucleotides line up with TRBD1. Germline V gene sequence: CDR1 LNHDA, CDR2 SQIVND (reference sequence). V gave up 1 base and J gave up 5 bases; unmatched junction bases: 1. The CDR3 spans 15 residues.

The chain joins TRBV4-1 to TRBJ1-5, with TRBD1 identical over 10 bases. Germline-derived CDR1 and CDR2 are MGHRA and YSYEKL. V gave up 2 bases and J gave up 2 bases; unmatched junction bases: 15. The CDR3 consists of 20 residues. CDR3 region: CASSQKIPGQGMAGNQPQHF. The CDR3 DNA reads TGCGCCAGCAGCCAAAAAATACCGGGACAGGGGATGGCCGGCAATCAGCCCCAGCATTTT.

The chain is built from TRBV5-1 and TRBJ1-1, with D maybe TRBD1 (5 bases). Trimming left V 2 bases short and J 1 base short, with 9 bases between. This CDR3 is built from 14 residues. In germline, CDR1 is SGHRS, CDR2 YFSETQ. CDR3 amino acids: CASSFGATNTEAFF. CDR3 DNA: TGCGCCAGCAGCTTTGGGGCCACGAACACTGAAGCTTTCTTT.

The chain is built from TRBV11-2 and TRBJ1-1; D is unclear. The CDR3 covers 11 residues. With 8 bases removed from V and 8 bases from J, the gap between germline ends came to 12 bases. Looked up from germline, CDR1 is SGHAT and CDR2 is FQNNGV. For the CDR3, the DNA is TGTGCCAGCGTGATCTGGGGAGAAGCTTTCTTT. Its translation is CASVIWGEAFF. Combining the CDR3 with reference TRBV11-2 and TRBJ1-1 gives the whole variable domain EAGVAQSPRYKIIEKRQSVAFWCNPISGHATLYWYQQILGQGPKLLIQFQNNGVVDDSQLPKDRFSAERLKGVDSTLKIQPAKLEDSAVYLCASVIWGEAFFGQGTRLTVV.

The J gene is TRBJ2-1, the V gene TRBV27; 14 bases map to TRBD2. With 5 bases clipped from V and 1 base from J, the junction kept 7 bases outside the gene matches. The CDR3 extends over 18 amino acids. CDR1 MNHEY and CDR2 SMNVEV come from the germline V gene (reference sequence). Here the CDR3 reads CASSPTSGGAWSYNEQFF. As DNA, the CDR3 is TGTGCCAGCAGTCCGACTAGCGGGGGGGCTTGGTCCTACAATGAGCAGTTCTTC.

J is TRBJ1-2 and V is TRBV14, with D unresolved. Germline-derived CDR1 and CDR2 are SGHDN and FVKESK. Trimming left V 6 bases short and J 5 bases short, with 10 bases between. The CDR3 is 12 amino acids. CDR3 amino acids: CASRSGNYGYTF. The CDR3 nucleotides read TGTGCCAGCAGGTCGGGTAATTATGGCTACACCTTC.

The chain employs TRBV6-1 and TRBJ2-1; 14 positions match TRBD2. V was clipped by 5 bases and J by 10 bases; unmatched bases: 7. The length of the CDR3 is 15 residues. Germline-derived CDR1 and CDR2 are MNHNS and SASEGT. CDR3 nucleotides: TGTGCCAGCAGTCCGACCGGGACTAGCGGGGGAGAGCAGTTCTTC. Amino acids: CASSPTGTSGGEQFF.

This clone was seen a single time. V and J are TRBV27 and TRBJ1-2, with no clear D. The germline V gene encodes CDR1 MNHEY and CDR2 SMNVEV (reference sequence). The V end was cut by 5 bases, the J end by 4 bases, with 17 bases between. This CDR3 contains 15 residues. Written as DNA, the CDR3 is TGTGCCAGCAGTACCGCATCCTCCGGGCTCTATGGCTACACCTTC. Protein sequence: CASSTASSGLYGYTF.

The rearrangement joins TRBV19 to TRBJ1-5; no clear D. The CDR3 totals 15 residues. Looked up from germline, CDR1 is LNHDA and CDR2 is SQIVND (reference sequence). The V end was cut by 4 bases, the J end by 2 bases, with 12 bases between. CDR3 sequence: CASSTYMSGNQPQHF. The CDR3 DNA reads TGTGCCAGTAGTACCTATATGAGCGGCAATCAGCCCCAGCATTTT.

The chain couples TRBV18 to TRBJ2-3; D not certain. The CDR3 spans 14 residues. V was shortened by 3 bases and J by 4 bases, with 11 bases between the two germline ends. Per the germline V gene, CDR1 is KGHSH and CDR2 is LQKENI. CDR3 nucleotide sequence: TGTGCCAGCTCACCTTACACGCCCCCAGATACGCAGTATTTT. Encoded protein: CASSPYTPPDTQYF.

V is TRBV28 and J is TRBJ1-2; 9 bases line up with TRBD1. V trimming: 8 bases; J trimming: 8 bases; junction bases outside the gene matches: 6. CDR1 MDHEN and CDR2 SYDVKM come from the germline V gene. This CDR3 has 12 residues. DNA for the CDR3: TGTGCCAGCGAACAGGGGGCAAGGGGCTACACCTTC. As protein: CASEQGARGYTF.

This chain links TRBV28 with TRBJ1-2, with D possibly TRBD1 on 5 matching bases. V was clipped by 2 bases and J by 4 bases, with 11 bases between them. Germline values: CDR1 MDHEN, CDR2 SYDVKM. There are 14 residues in the CDR3. The CDR3 is CASSLTGRGYGYTF. CDR3 nucleotide sequence: TGTGCCAGCAGTTTAACGGGGAGGGGCTATGGCTACACCTTC.

V usage is TRBV29-1 and J usage is TRBJ2-7, with 10 bases lining up with TRBD1. The junction had 5 bases not matched to a gene; V was cut back by 2 bases and J by 4 bases. CDR1 and CDR2 (germline): SQVTM, ANQGSEA. The CDR3 spans 14 residues. CDR3 DNA sequence: TGCAGCGTTGAAAGTTGGGACAGGGGTTACGAGCAGTACTTC. Translating it yields CSVESWDRGYEQYF.

CDR3 amino acids: CASSTGTSGLSYNEQFF. The CDR3 DNA reads TGCGCCAGCAGCACCGGGACTAGCGGCCTCTCCTACAATGAGCAGTTCTTC. The J gene is TRBJ2-1, the V gene TRBV5-1; 11 bases map to TRBD2. In germline, CDR1 is SGHRS, CDR2 YFSETQ. This CDR3 region has 17 residues. The junction had 6 bases not matched to a gene; V was cut back by 4 bases and J by 0 bases.

Only one count was recorded for this clone. The gene calls are TRBV19 and TRBJ1-3; perhaps TRBD1 as D (6 bases). Germline V lookup: CDR1 LNHDA, CDR2 SQIVND (reference sequence). V was shortened by 1 base and J by 2 bases, with 9 bases between the two germline ends. The CDR3 is 15 amino acids. CDR3 sequence (DNA): TGTGCCAGTAGTATAGTCGGGGGCGCTGGAAACACCATATATTTT. Its translation is CASSIVGGAGNTIYF.

The chain couples TRBV5-1 to TRBJ2-1; 7 bases are a match to TRBD2. J gave up 4 bases and V 2 bases, and 15 bases lay outside the gene matches. The CDR3 runs to 18 residues. Germline V gene lookup returns CDR1 SGHRS and CDR2 YFSETQ. Here the CDR3 reads CASSFTHRTRRVYNEQFF. The CDR3 DNA reads as TGCGCCAGCAGCTTTACCCACCGGACTAGGCGAGTTTACAATGAGCAGTTCTTC.

The gene calls are TRBV6-1 and TRBJ1-2, with TRBD1 identical over 8 bases. J gave up 7 bases and V 2 bases, and 6 bases lay outside the gene matches. CDR1 is MNHNS, CDR2 SASEGT, per germline. The CDR3 has 14 amino acids. The chain's CDR3 is CASSERTGGSGYTF. The CDR3 nucleotides are TGTGCCAGCAGTGAACGCACAGGGGGAAGTGGCTACACCTTC.

This chain connects TRBV18 to TRBJ2-7; 8 bases are a match to TRBD1. The CDR3 covers 13 residues. J was trimmed by 2 bases and V by 3 bases; bases with no gene match: 0. The germline V gene has CDR1 KGHSH and CDR2 LQKENI. CDR3 loop: CASSPTGAYEQYF. Here the CDR3 DNA reads TGTGCCAGCTCACCGACAGGGGCCTACGAGCAGTACTTC.

CDR3 region: CASSPRTGSAKEAFF. The CDR3 DNA is TGTGCCAGCAGCCCCCGGACAGGGTCTGCGAAGGAAGCTTTCTTT. The rearrangement joins TRBV7-9 to TRBJ1-1, with TRBD1 identical over 8 bases. V was pared by 5 bases and J by 8 bases, with 13 bases of the junction left unmatched. The CDR3 sequence is 15 residues long. Germline-derived CDR1 and CDR2 are SEHNR and FQNEAQ (reference sequence).

The chain recombines TRBV28 with TRBJ1-2; D may be TRBD1 (6 bases). The germline V gene has CDR1 MDHEN and CDR2 SYDVKM. The CDR3 has 13 residues. The V end was cut by 6 bases, the J end by 10 bases, with 18 bases between. The CDR3 here is CASRGRGSYFYTF. DNA of the CDR3: TGTGCCAGCAGGGGGAGGGGGAGTTACTTCTACACCTTC.

This clone has more than one count but fewer than ten. V gene TRBV2 combines with J gene TRBJ1-1; no clear D gene. Deletions cut 3 bases from V and 1 base from J, with 9 bases between. CDR3 length: 14 residues. Germline V CDR1 and CDR2: SNHLY, FYNNEI. CDR3 in DNA: TGTGCCAGCAGTGATACAGCGGGGAACACTGAAGCTTTCTTT. Translated: CASSDTAGNTEAFF.

The V gene is TRBV12-5, the J gene TRBJ2-2; 8 bases map to TRBD2. Trimming took 8 bases from V and 5 from J; bases not matched to a gene: 13. CDR3 length: 16 residues. Germline V CDR1 and CDR2: LGHNT, FRNRAP. CDR3 bases: TGTGCTAGTTCGGGACTAGGGATGGTTCGGACCGGGGAGCTGTTTTTT. This translates into CASSGLGMVRTGELFF.

This clone came up a few times. The J gene is TRBJ1-5, the V gene TRBV4-3; no definite D call. Looked up from germline, CDR1 is LGHNA and CDR2 is YSLEER. This CDR3 comprises 14 residues. V was cut by 2 bases and J by 6 bases, with 11 bases left in between. The CDR3 nucleotides read TGCGCCAGCAGCCAAAGATTGTGGCTTCAGCCCCAGCATTTT. This codes for CASSQRLWLQPQHF.

The chain is built from TRBV5-7 and TRBJ2-1, with D perhaps being TRBD1 or TRBD2 (7 bases each). TRBV5-7 is recorded as an ORF, its role being uncertain. Trimming removed 4 bases at V and 0 bases at J, with 17 bases between. The CDR3 length is 17 residues. CDR3 sequence (DNA): TGTGCCAGCAGCCCGGCAGGGGGGGGAAGCTCCTACAATGAGCAGTTCTTC. Protein product: CASSPAGGGSSYNEQFF.

This sequence joins TRBV9 and TRBJ1-3; 7 bases are shared with TRBD1. J was trimmed by 1 base and V by 4 bases; bases with no gene match: 5. The CDR3 covers 15 residues. Germline CDR1 is SGDLS and CDR2 is YYNGEE. In DNA, the CDR3 is TGTGCCAGCAGCCAAACGGGACAGTCTGGAAACACCATATATTTT. It yields the protein CASSQTGQSGNTIYF.